These 25 T cell receptor beta chains share one sample of origin, sequenced in a study of response to subunit inactivated influenza vaccine. From the RT-PCR reads, TCRdb called clonotypes with MiXCR, one entry per CDR3 protein. The table has over 650,000 distinct CDR3 sequences, approximately 18% seen once. Here the sequenced sample was PBMCs from blood, taken 5 days after vaccination. The receptors stem from a man in his fifties or sixties who received an inactivated influenza vaccine.

There are a few counts of this clonotype. The chain combines TRBV20-1 with TRBJ2-1, with 9 bases fitting TRBD2. Germline values: CDR1 DFQATT, CDR2 SNEGSKA (reference sequence). CDR3 length: 15 residues. Losses at the gene ends were 6 bases for V and 4 bases for J; bases not matched to a gene: 10. The DNA of the CDR3 is TGCAGTGCGAATTCCCCTAGCGGGGCTTACAATGAGCAGTTCTTC. The encoded protein is CSANSPSGAYNEQFF.

The chain combines TRBV20-1 with TRBJ1-5; D possibly corresponds to TRBD1 (5 bases). Germline V gene data show CDR1 as DFQATT and CDR2 as SNEGSKA (reference sequence). V shed 0 bases and J shed 6 bases, with 15 bases lying between them. The length of the CDR3 is 15 residues. The CDR3 protein is CSARDMRGDRQPQHF. In DNA, the CDR3 is TGCAGTGCTAGAGATATGCGCGGGGACCGTCAGCCCCAGCATTTT.

The table lists this clonotype with a few counts. This chain joins TRBV6-1 and TRBJ2-7; 9 bases line up with TRBD1. With V trimmed by 6 bases and J by 3 bases, 9 bases remained unmatched. CDR3 length: 15 amino acids. Germline lookup yields CDR1 MNHNS and CDR2 SASEGT. CDR3 in amino acids: CASRTGQGNIYEQYF. In nucleotides, the CDR3 is TGTGCCAGCAGAACGGGACAGGGAAACATCTACGAGCAGTACTTC.

This clonotype was counted a few times. The chain uses TRBV4-3 and TRBJ2-3; the D is unclear. Germline CDR1 is LGHNA and CDR2 is YSLEER. The CDR3 loop spans 18 amino acids. Trimming cost V 0 bases and J 4 bases, with 20 bases left between them. CDR3: CASSQDYGPPRSSDTQYF. The CDR3 nucleotides are TGCGCCAGCAGCCAAGACTATGGACCACCCCGTAGTTCAGATACGCAGTATTTT.

This clonotype occurred many times. The J gene is TRBJ2-5, the V gene TRBV29-1; a weak D match, TRBD1 (5 bases). V was pared by 6 bases and J by 3 bases, with 8 bases between. CDR1 is SQVTM and CDR2 is ANQGSEA in the germline V gene. The CDR3 runs to 11 residues. In DNA form, the CDR3 reads TGCAGCGTCCCGACAGAAGAGACCCAGTACTTC. Amino acids: CSVPTEETQYF.

Only a few counts were recorded for this clonotype. The chain combines TRBV15 with TRBJ1-5; D is perhaps TRBD1 (6 bases). This CDR3 has 14 residues. CDR1 LNHNV and CDR2 YYDKDF come from the germline V gene (reference sequence). The V gene lost 5 bases and the J gene lost 6 bases, with 14 bases spanning the gap. CDR3 coding DNA: TGTGCCACCAGCGCCTACACGGGGGCTCAGCCCCAGCATTTT. This encodes CATSAYTGAQPQHF.

The V gene is TRBV7-9, the J gene TRBJ1-6; D possibly corresponds to TRBD1 (6 bases). Germline CDR1 and CDR2: SEHNR and FQNEAQ (reference sequence). This CDR3 contains 14 residues. V shed 4 bases and J shed 5 bases, with 9 bases lying between them. CDR3 region: CASSYGQNNSPLHF. The CDR3 DNA sequence: TGTGCCAGCAGCTATGGACAGAATAATTCACCCCTCCACTTT. The variable domain in full, with the rest retrieved from reference TRBV7-9 and TRBJ1-6, is DTGVSQNPRHKITKRGQNVTFRCDPISEHNRLYWYRQTLGQGPEFLTYFQNEAQLEKSRLLSDRFSAERPKGSFSTLEIQRTEQGDSAMYLCASSYGQNNSPLHFGNGTRLTVT.

This clonotype showed up just a few times. This sequence joins TRBV6-5 and TRBJ2-1, with TRBD2 matching 15 bases. V was pared by 4 bases and J by 7 bases, with 5 bases of the junction left unmatched. The CDR3 sequence is 16 residues long. CDR1 MNHEY and CDR2 SVGAGI come from the germline V gene. Here the CDR3 reads CASSSSGTSGGNEQFF. CDR3 nucleotides: TGTGCCAGCAGTTCCTCCGGGACTAGCGGGGGGAATGAGCAGTTCTTC.

The J gene is TRBJ2-6, the V gene TRBV30; tentatively, D is TRBD1 (6 bases). CDR1 is GTSNPN and CDR2 is SVGIG in the germline V gene (reference sequence). V was clipped by 2 bases and J by 2 bases, with 10 bases between them. The CDR3 spans 15 residues. The CDR3 nucleotides read TGTGCCTGGAGTCCTGGGGGCGCTGGGGCCAACGTCCTGACTTTC. This codes for CAWSPGGAGANVLTF.

The J gene is TRBJ2-2, the V gene TRBV7-2; no clear D. Germline V gene sequence: CDR1 SGHTA, CDR2 FQGNSA. The CDR3 is 15 amino acids. V was shortened by 8 bases and J by 1 base, with 14 bases between the two germline ends. The DNA of the CDR3 is TGTGCCAGCGGTTACGCTTCGGGGAACACCGGGGAGCTGTTTTTT. Residues: CASGYASGNTGELFF.

This clonotype was seen a handful of times. The rearrangement uses TRBV5-1 and TRBJ1-2, with a weak D call TRBD1 (5 bases). The V gene lost 1 base and the J gene lost 8 bases, with 18 bases spanning the gap. Per germline, CDR1 SGHRS and CDR2 YFSETQ. This CDR3 has 15 amino acids. As DNA, the CDR3 is TGCGCCAGCAGCTTGCTTGGACCAAGGGACGAAGGCTACACCTTC. It is translated as CASSLLGPRDEGYTF.

This clonotype was observed a handful of times. The chain has TRBV18 and TRBJ2-5; the D gene could be TRBD1 or TRBD2 (6 bases each). V lost 7 bases and J 1 base, leaving 10 bases between the germline ends. The germline CDR1 and CDR2 sequences are KGHSH and LQKENI. CDR3 size: 13 residues. The CDR3 DNA is TGTGCCAGCTTACGGGGGCTCCAAGAGACCCAGTACTTC. This codes for CASLRGLQETQYF.

This clonotype has more than one count but fewer than ten. The CDR3 DNA is TGCAGCATTACCCGCCCGCCGACAGACACAGATACGCAGTATTTT. Its protein is CSITRPPTDTDTQYF. This sequence joins TRBV29-1 and TRBJ2-3, with TRBD1 as a possible D gene (5 bases). V lost 8 bases, J lost 2 bases, and 20 bases lay in between. The CDR3 loop spans 15 amino acids. The germline V gene has CDR1 SQVTM and CDR2 ANQGSEA.

V and J are TRBV6-2 or TRBV6-3 and TRBJ2-1, with D possibly matching TRBD2 (6 bases). Germline CDR1 is MNHEY and CDR2 is SVGEGT. Trimming removed 6 bases at V and 7 bases at J, with 13 bases between. The CDR3 is 13 residues long. The DNA for the CDR3 is TGTGCCAGCAGCCTACGGCGGGAAAATGAGCAGTTCTTC. This encodes CASSLRRENEQFF.

The chain is built from TRBV4-3 and TRBJ1-1; D ambiguous. V lost 6 bases to trimming and J lost 1 base, with 15 bases between them. This CDR3 has 15 residues. The germline gives CDR1 LGHNA, CDR2 YSLEER. The CDR3 DNA sequence: TGCGCCAGCAGTCTAAGTGGTAAAACGAACACTGAAGCTTTCTTT. The encoded protein is CASSLSGKTNTEAFF.

This chain connects TRBV20-1 to TRBJ1-6; D might be TRBD1 (6 bases). V was pared by 2 bases and J by 11 bases, with 13 bases between. Germline-derived CDR1 and CDR2 are DFQATT and SNEGSKA (reference sequence). The CDR3 has 13 amino acids. The CDR3 spells CSARYRVGAPLHF. The DNA of the CDR3 is TGCAGTGCTAGATACAGGGTAGGAGCACCCCTCCACTTT.

The chain links TRBV5-1 to TRBJ2-7, with no clear D. CDR1 and CDR2 (germline): SGHRS, YFSETQ. This CDR3 is built from 16 residues. The germline V and J ends were trimmed by 0 bases and 0 bases, with 13 bases remaining between them. The CDR3 loop is CASSLAAPMSSYEQYF. As DNA, the CDR3 is TGCGCCAGCAGCTTGGCCGCACCGATGAGCTCCTACGAGCAGTACTTC.

Only a few counts were recorded for this clonotype. J is TRBJ2-3 and V is TRBV18; 7 bases match TRBD1. V was pared by 3 bases and J by 2 bases, with 5 bases of the junction left unmatched. In germline, CDR1 is KGHSH, CDR2 LQKENI. The CDR3 has 15 amino acids. The CDR3 protein is CASSPVGQNTDTQYF. The CDR3 nucleotides are TGTGCCAGCTCACCCGTGGGACAGAACACAGATACGCAGTATTTT.

The chain couples TRBV28 to TRBJ2-5; TRBD2 agrees at 12 bases. Germline loops: CDR1 MDHEN, CDR2 SYDVKM. The CDR3 is 20 residues long. V trimming: 1 base; J trimming: 5 bases; junction bases outside the gene matches: 17. The CDR3 DNA sequence: TGTGCCAGCAGTTTATATCTTGGGGCTAGCGGGAGGGCCTGGGAGGAGACCCAGTACTTC. Its translation: CASSLYLGASGRAWEETQYF.

The chain is built from TRBV20-1 and TRBJ2-7; 11 bases are shared with TRBD2. V shed 0 bases, J shed 2 bases, and the junction held 18 bases outside the gene matches. Per germline, CDR1 DFQATT and CDR2 SNEGSKA (reference sequence). CDR3 length: 20 residues. The CDR3 loop is CSARDRTGLAGGPRTYEQYF. In nucleotides, the CDR3 is TGCAGTGCTAGAGACCGGACGGGGCTAGCGGGAGGCCCCAGGACCTACGAGCAGTACTTC.

In this sample, this clonotype turned up a few times. The chain recombines TRBV18 with TRBJ2-7; perhaps TRBD1 as D (6 bases). CDR3 length: 13 amino acids. Germline V lookup: CDR1 KGHSH, CDR2 LQKENI. Trimming shortened V by 2 bases and J by 6 bases, and 11 bases separated the two germline ends. CDR3 sequence: CASSPAGVGEQYF. For the CDR3, the DNA is TGTGCCAGCTCACCAGCAGGGGTAGGCGAGCAGTACTTC.

This clonotype was picked up a small number of times. V is TRBV5-1 and J is TRBJ2-1, with 8 nucleotides matching TRBD1. There are 16 residues in the CDR3. The germline CDR1 and CDR2 sequences are SGHRS and YFSETQ. Germline trimming cut 0 bases from V and 1 base from J; bases unmatched to any gene: 3. The CDR3: CASSLGGQASYNEQFF. The CDR3 DNA is TGCGCCAGCAGCTTGGGGGGACAGGCATCCTACAATGAGCAGTTCTTC.

This clonotype was detected only a few times. The genes are TRBV15 and TRBJ2-3; D assignment may be TRBD1 or TRBD2 (6 bases each). The CDR3 runs 16 residues. The germline gives CDR1 LNHNV, CDR2 YYDKDF (reference sequence). Between the trimmed V and J ends, which lost 7 bases and 0 bases, there was a span of 17 bases. The CDR3 reads CATKSWGASSTDTQYF. The CDR3 bases are TGTGCCACCAAGTCATGGGGGGCCTCGAGCACAGATACGCAGTATTTT.

In this sample, this clonotype turned up many times. J is TRBJ1-1 and V is TRBV20-1; D gene uncertain. V was trimmed by 3 bases and J by 1 base, leaving 6 bases between them. Per germline, CDR1 DFQATT and CDR2 SNEGSKA (reference sequence). This CDR3 spans 12 amino acids. CDR3 in DNA: TGCAGTGCTAGGGGCCCGAACACTGAAGCTTTCTTT. This encodes CSARGPNTEAFF.

In its sample, this clonotype was seen a few times. V and J are TRBV20-1 and TRBJ1-4, with D perhaps matching TRBD1 (6 bases). CDR3 length: 14 amino acids. The germline gives CDR1 DFQATT, CDR2 SNEGSKA (reference sequence). Trimming shortened V by 4 bases and J by 5 bases, and 14 bases separated the two germline ends. CDR3 bases: TGCAGTGCTAACAGGGACAACTTCAATGAAAAACTGTTTTTT. Residues: CSANRDNFNEKLFF.